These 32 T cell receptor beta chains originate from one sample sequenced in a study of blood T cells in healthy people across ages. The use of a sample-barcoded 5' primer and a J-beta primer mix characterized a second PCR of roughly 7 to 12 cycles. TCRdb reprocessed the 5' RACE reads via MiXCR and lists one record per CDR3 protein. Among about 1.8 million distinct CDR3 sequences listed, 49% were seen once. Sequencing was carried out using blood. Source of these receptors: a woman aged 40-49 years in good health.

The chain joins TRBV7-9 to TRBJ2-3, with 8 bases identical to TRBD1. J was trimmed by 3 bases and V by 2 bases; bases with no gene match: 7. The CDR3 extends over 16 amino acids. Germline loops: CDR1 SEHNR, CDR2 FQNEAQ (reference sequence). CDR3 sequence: CASSLRTGSGTDTQYF. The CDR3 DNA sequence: TGTGCCAGCAGCTTAAGGACAGGGTCGGGAACAGATACGCAGTATTTT.

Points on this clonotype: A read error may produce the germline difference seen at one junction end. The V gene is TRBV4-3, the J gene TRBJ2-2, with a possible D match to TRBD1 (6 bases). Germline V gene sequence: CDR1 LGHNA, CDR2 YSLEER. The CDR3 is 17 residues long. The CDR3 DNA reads TGCGCCAGCAGCCAAGAAACAGGGCGTCTGTACACCAGGGAGCTGTTTTTT. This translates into CASSQETGRLYTRELFF.

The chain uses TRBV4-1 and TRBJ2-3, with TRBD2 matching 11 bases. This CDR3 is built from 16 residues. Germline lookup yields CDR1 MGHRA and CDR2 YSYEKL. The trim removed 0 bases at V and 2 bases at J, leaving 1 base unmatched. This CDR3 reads CASSQELAGATDTQYF. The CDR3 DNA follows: TGCGCCAGCAGCCAAGAACTAGCGGGGGCCACAGATACGCAGTATTTT.

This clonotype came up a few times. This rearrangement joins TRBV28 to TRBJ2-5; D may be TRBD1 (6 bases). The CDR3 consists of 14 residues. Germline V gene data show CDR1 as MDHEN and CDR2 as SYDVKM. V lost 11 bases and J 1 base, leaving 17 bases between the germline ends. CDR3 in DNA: TGTGCCGCAAGGACACAGGGCTTCCAAGAGACCCAGTACTTC. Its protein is CAARTQGFQETQYF.

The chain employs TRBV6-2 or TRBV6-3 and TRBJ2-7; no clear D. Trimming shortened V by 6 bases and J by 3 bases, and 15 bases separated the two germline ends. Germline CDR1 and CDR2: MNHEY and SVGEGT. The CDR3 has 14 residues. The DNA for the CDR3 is TGTGCCAGCAGCCCTAACCAGTGGGGCTACGAGCAGTACTTC. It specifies CASSPNQWGYEQYF.

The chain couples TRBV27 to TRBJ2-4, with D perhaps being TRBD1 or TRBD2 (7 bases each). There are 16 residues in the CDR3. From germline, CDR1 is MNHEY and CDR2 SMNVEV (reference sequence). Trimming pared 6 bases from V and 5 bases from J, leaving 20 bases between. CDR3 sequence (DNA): TGTGCCAGCAGACCTACAGGGGCGGGGGCCGAAAACATTCAGTACTTC. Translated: CASRPTGAGAENIQYF.

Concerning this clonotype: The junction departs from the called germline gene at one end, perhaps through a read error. The CDR3 region is CASSSTSGGTNGQFF. The CDR3 DNA reads TGTGCCAGCAGTTCCACTAGCGGGGGTACTAATGGGCAGTTCTTC. The chain links TRBV6-5 to TRBJ2-1; 11 bases are shared with TRBD2. This CDR3 is 15 amino acids long. The germline V gene has CDR1 MNHEY and CDR2 SVGAGI.

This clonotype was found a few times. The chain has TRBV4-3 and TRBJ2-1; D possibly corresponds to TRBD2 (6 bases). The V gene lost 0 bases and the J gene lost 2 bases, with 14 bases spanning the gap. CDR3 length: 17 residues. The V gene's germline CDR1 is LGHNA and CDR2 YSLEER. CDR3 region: CASSQDPPSVTYNEQFF. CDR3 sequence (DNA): TGCGCCAGCAGCCAAGATCCCCCTAGCGTAACCTACAATGAGCAGTTCTTC.

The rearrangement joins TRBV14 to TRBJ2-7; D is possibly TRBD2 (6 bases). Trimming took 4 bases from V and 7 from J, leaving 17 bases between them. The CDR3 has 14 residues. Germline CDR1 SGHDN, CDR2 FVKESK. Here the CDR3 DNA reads TGTGCCAGCAGCCCCCTAGGGCGGAGGGATGAGCAGTACTTC. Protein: CASSPLGRRDEQYF.

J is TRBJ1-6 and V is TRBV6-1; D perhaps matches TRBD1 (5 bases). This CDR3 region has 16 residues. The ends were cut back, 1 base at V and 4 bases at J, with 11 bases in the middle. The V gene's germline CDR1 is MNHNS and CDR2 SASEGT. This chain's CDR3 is CASSEGQLDYNSPLHF. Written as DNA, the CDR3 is TGTGCCAGCAGTGAAGGACAGCTTGATTATAATTCACCCCTCCACTTT.

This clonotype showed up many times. Here the CDR3 reads CAIRGQGTYEQYF. In nucleotides, the CDR3 is TGTGCCATCCGGGGACAGGGAACCTACGAGCAGTACTTC. The chain recombines TRBV10-3 with TRBJ2-7; TRBD1 matches 9 bases. The V and J ends lost 8 bases and 2 bases, in that order; junction bases with no gene match: 4. The germline CDR1 and CDR2 sequences are ENHRY and SYGVKD. This CDR3 has 13 amino acids.

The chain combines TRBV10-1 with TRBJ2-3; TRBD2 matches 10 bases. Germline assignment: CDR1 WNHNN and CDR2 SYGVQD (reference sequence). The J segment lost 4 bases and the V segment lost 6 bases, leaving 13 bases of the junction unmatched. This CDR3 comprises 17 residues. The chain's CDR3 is CASSERGGMGHSDTQYF. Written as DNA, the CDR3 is TGCGCCAGCAGCGAGCGGGGGGGAATGGGCCACTCAGATACGCAGTATTTT.

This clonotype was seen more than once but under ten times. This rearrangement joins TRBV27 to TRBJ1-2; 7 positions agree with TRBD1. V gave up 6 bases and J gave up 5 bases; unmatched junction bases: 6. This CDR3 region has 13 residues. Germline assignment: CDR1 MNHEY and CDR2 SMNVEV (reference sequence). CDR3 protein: CASRPQGEYGYTF. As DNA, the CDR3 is TGTGCCAGCAGACCCCAGGGGGAATATGGCTACACCTTC.

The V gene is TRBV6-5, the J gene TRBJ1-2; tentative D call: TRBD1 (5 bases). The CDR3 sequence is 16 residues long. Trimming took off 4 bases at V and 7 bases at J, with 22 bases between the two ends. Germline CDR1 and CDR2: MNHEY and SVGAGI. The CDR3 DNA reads TGTGCCAGCAGTTCCCCCGGGTCAGGGAGTATTTCTGGCTACACCTTC. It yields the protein CASSSPGSGSISGYTF.

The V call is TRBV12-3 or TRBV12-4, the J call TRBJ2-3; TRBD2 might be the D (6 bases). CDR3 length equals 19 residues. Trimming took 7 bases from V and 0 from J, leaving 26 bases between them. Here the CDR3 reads CASNSHPPRDSSSTDTQYF. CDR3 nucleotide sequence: TGTGCCAGCAACTCGCACCCACCGCGGGACTCTAGTAGCACAGATACGCAGTATTTT.

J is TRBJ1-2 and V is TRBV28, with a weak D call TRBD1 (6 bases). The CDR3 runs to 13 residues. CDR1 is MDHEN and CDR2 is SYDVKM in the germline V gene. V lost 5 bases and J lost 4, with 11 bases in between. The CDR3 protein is CASSADSIYGYTF. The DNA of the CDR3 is TGTGCCAGCAGTGCGGACAGCATCTATGGCTACACCTTC.

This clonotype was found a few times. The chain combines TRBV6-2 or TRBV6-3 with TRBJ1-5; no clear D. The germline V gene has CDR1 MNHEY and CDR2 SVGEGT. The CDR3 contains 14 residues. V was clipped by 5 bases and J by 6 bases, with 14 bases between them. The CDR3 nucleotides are TGTGCCAGCAGTCTGGGAGGGCTTAGTCAGCCCCAGCATTTT. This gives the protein CASSLGGLSQPQHF.

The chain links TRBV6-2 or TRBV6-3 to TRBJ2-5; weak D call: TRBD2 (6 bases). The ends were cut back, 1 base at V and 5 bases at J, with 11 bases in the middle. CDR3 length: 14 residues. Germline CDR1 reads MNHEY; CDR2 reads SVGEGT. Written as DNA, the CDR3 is TGTGCCAGCAGTTACTGGGGGGTTGGTGAGACCCAGTACTTC. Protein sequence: CASSYWGVGETQYF.

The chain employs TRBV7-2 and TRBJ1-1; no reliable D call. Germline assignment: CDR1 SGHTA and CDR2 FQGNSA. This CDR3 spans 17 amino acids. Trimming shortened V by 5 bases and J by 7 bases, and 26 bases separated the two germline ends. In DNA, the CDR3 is TGTGCCAGCAGCCCAGAGGGTCTCGGTGGCGCCCTCATTGAAGCTTTCTTT. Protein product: CASSPEGLGGALIEAFF.

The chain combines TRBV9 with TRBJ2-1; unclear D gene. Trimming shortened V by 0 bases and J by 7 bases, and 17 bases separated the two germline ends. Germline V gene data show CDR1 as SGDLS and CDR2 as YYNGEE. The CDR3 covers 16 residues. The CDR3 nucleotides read TGTGCCAGCAGCGTAGGGGCTGGAATCGCCTTTAATGAGCAGTTCTTC. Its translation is CASSVGAGIAFNEQFF.

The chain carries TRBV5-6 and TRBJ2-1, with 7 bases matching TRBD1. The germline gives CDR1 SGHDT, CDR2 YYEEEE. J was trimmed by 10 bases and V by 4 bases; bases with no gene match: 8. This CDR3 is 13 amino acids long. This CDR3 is CASSKDRVREQFF. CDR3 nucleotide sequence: TGTGCCAGCAGCAAAGACAGGGTACGGGAGCAGTTCTTC.

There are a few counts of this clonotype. CDR3 protein: CASSQRTGGAHGYTF. CDR3 coding DNA: TGCGCCAGCAGCCAACGGACAGGGGGCGCGCATGGCTACACCTTC. V gene TRBV4-1 combines with J gene TRBJ1-2; 11 bases match TRBD1. Germline-derived CDR1 and CDR2 are MGHRA and YSYEKL. The CDR3 contains 15 residues. The J segment lost 6 bases and the V segment lost 2 bases, leaving 5 bases of the junction unmatched.

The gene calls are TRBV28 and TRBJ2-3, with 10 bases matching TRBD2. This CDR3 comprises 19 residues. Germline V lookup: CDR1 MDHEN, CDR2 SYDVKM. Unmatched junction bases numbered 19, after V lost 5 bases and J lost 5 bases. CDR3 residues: CASSVRPFRSSGGRDTQYF. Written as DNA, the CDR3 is TGTGCCAGCAGTGTACGGCCGTTTAGGTCTAGCGGGGGACGAGATACGCAGTATTTT.

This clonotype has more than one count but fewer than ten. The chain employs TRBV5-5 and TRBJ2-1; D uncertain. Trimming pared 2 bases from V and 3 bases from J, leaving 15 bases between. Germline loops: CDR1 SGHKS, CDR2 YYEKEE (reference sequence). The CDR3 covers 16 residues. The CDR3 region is CASSLKGPIDYNEQFF. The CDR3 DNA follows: TGTGCCAGCAGCTTAAAAGGACCGATTGACTACAATGAGCAGTTCTTC.

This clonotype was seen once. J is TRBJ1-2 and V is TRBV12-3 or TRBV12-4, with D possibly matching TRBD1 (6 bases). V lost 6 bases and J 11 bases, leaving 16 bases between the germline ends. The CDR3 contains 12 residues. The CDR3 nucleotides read TGTGCCAGCAGGACTACCGGGACACCTTACACCTTC. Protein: CASRTTGTPYTF.

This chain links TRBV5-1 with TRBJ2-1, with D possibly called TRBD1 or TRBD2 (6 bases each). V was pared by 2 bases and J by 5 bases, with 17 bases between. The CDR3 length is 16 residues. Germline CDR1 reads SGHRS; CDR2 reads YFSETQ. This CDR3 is CASSLPRGARDNEQFF. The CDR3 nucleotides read TGCGCCAGCAGCTTACCAAGGGGGGCCCGAGACAATGAGCAGTTCTTC.

DNA for the CDR3: TGCAGTGCTTTTAGCGGGGGGTTTAATGAGCAGTTCTTC. Its translation: CSAFSGGFNEQFF. This chain links TRBV20-1 with TRBJ2-1; 10 nucleotides align to TRBD2. The V segment lost 5 bases and the J segment 7 bases; nucleotides outside the gene matches: 5. In germline, CDR1 is DFQATT, CDR2 SNEGSKA (reference sequence). The CDR3 sequence is 13 residues long.

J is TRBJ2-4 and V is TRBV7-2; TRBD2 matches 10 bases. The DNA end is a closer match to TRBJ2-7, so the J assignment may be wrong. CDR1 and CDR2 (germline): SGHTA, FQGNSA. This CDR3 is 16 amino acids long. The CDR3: CASSRGQRGGPYEQYF. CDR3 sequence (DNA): TGTGCCAGCAGCAGAGGGCAGCGGGGGGGCCCCTACGAGCAGTACTTC.

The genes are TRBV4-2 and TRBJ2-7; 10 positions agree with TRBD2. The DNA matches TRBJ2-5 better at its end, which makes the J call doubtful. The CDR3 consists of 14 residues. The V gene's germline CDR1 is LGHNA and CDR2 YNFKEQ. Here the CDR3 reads CASKAGGLGETQYF. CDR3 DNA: TGTGCCAGCAAAGCGGGGGGGCTTGGAGAGACCCAGTACTTC.

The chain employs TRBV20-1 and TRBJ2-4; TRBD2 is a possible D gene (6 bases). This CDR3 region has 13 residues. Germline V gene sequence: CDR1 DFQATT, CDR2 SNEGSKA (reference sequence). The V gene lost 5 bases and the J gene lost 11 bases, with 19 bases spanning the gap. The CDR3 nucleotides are TGCAGTGCTCCCATTTGGGGGGAGAGGGTTCAGTACTTC. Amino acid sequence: CSAPIWGERVQYF.

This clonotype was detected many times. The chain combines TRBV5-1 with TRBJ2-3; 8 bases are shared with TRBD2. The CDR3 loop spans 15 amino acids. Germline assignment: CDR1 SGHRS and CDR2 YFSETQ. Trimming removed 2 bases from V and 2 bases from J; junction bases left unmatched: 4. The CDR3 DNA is TGCGCCAGCAGCTTCAGCGGGGGAATCACAGATACGCAGTATTTT. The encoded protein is CASSFSGGITDTQYF.

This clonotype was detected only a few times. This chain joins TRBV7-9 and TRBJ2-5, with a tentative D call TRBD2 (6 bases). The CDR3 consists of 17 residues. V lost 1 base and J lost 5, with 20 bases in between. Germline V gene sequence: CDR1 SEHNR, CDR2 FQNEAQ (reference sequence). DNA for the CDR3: TGTGCCAGCAGCTTAGAGGCGAGCGGGCTCTTTGGTGAGACCCAGTACTTC. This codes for CASSLEASGLFGETQYF.